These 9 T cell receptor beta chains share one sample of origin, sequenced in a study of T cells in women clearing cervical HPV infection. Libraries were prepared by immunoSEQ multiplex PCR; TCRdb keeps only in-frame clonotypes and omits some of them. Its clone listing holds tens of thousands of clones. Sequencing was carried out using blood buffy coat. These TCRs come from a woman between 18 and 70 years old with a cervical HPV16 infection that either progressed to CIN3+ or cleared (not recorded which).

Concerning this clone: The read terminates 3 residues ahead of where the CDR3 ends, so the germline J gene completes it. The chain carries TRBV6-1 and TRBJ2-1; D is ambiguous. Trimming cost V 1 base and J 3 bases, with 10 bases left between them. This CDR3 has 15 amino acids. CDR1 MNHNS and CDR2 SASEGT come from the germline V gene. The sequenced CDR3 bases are TGTGCCAGCAGTGAAGGGGCAGGTTACTACAATGAG. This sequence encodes CASSEGAGYYNE. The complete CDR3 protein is CASSEGAGYYNEQFF.

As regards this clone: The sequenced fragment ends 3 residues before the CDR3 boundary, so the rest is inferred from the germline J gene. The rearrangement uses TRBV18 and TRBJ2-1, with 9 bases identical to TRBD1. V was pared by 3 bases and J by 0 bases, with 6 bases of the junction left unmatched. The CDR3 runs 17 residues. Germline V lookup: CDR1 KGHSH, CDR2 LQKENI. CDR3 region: CASSPLAQGASYNEQFF. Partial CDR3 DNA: TGTGCCAGCTCACCCTTGGCACAGGGGGCCTCCTACAATGAG.

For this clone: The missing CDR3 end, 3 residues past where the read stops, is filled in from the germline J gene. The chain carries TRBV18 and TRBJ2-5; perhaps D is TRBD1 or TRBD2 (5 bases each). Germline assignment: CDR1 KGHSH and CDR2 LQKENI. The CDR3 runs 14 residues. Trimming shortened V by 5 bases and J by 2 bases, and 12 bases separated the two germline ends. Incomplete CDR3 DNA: TGTGCCAGCTCATTGAGGGGCATGCAAGAGACC. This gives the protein CASSLRGMQET. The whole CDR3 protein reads CASSLRGMQETQYF.

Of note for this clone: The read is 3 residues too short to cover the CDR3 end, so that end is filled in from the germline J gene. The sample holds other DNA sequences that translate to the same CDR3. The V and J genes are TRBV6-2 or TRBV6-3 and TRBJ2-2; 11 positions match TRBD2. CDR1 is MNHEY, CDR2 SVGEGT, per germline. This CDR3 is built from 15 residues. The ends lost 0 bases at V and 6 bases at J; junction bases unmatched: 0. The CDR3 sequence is CASSYSSGGAGELFF. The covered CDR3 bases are TGTGCCAGCAGTTACTCTAGCGGGGGGGCCGGGGAG.

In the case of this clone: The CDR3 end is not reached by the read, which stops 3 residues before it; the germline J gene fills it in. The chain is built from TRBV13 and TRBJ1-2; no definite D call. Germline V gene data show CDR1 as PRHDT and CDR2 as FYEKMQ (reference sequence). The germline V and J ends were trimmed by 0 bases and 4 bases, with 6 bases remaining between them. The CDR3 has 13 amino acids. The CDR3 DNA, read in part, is TGTGCCAGCAGCTTAGGGGGCTCCTATGGC. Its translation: CASSLGGSYG. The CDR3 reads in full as CASSLGGSYGYTF.

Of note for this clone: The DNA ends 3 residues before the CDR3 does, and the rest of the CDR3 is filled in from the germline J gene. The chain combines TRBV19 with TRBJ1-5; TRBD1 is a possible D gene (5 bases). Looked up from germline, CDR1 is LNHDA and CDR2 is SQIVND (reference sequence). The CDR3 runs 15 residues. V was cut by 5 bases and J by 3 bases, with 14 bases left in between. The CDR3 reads CASSGGWDYNQPQHF. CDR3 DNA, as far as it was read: TGTGCCAGTAGTGGGGGATGGGACTACAATCAGCCC.

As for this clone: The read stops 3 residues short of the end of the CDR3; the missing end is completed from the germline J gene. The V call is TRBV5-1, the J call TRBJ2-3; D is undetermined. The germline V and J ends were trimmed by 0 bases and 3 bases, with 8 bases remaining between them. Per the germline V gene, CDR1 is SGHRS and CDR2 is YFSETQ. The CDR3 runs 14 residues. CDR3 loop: CASSLGTDTDTQYF. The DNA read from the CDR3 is TGCGCCAGCAGCTTGGGTACAGATACAGATACG.

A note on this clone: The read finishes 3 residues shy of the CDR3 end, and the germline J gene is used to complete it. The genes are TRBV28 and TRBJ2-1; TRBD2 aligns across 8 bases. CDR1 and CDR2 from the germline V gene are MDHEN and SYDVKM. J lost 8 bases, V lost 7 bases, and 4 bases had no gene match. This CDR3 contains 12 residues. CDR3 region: CASIGTRYEQFF. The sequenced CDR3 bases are TGTGCCAGCATAGGGACTAGATATGAG.

The sequenced part of the CDR3 DNA is TGTGCCAGCAGCTTAGCTAGCCCCGCCGAG. Translating gives CASSLASPAE. Given in full, the CDR3 is CASSLASPAEQYF. The chain couples TRBV7-9 to TRBJ2-7; D is unclear. Read data end 3 residues before the CDR3 end; the end is taken from the germline J gene. Germline CDR1 is SEHNR and CDR2 is FQNEAQ (reference sequence). This CDR3 region has 13 residues. V lost 0 bases and J lost 6, with 9 bases in between.